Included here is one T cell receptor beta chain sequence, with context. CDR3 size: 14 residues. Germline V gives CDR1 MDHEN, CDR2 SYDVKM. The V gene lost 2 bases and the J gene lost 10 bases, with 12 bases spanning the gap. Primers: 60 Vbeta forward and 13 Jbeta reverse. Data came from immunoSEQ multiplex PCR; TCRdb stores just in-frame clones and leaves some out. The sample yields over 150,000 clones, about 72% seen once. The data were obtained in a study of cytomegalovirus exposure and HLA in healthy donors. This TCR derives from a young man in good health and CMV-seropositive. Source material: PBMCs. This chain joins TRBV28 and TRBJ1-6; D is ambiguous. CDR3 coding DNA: TGTGCCAGCAGTTTAGGAGGGCTTCTCTCACCCCTCCACTTT. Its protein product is CASSLGGLLSPLHF.